Presented here are 25 T cell receptor beta chains from one specimen sequenced in a study of cytomegalovirus exposure and HLA in healthy donors. The PCR ran on 60 Vbeta and 13 Jbeta primers. Produced via immunoSEQ multiplex PCR; TCRdb's table is partial and in-frame only. The sample holds 110,000 or so clones, roughly 70% seen once. Material: PBMCs. The receptors come from a man aged 18-30 years in good health and CMV-seropositive.

The chain has TRBV6-1 and TRBJ2-2, with TRBD1 matching 9 bases. Germline V gene sequence: CDR1 MNHNS, CDR2 SASEGT. V shed 6 bases and J 3 bases; nucleotides not matched to a gene: 5. This CDR3 is built from 15 residues. The CDR3 nucleotides read TGTGCCAGCAGGCCCGGGACAGGGCACACCGGGGAGCTGTTTTTT. Its protein product is CASRPGTGHTGELFF.

CDR3 nucleotides: TGTGCCAGCAGTGCCGGGACAGGGACAGATACGCAGTATTTT. It encodes CASSAGTGTDTQYF. J is TRBJ2-3 and V is TRBV2; 9 bases agree with TRBD1. Trimming removed 4 bases from V and 3 bases from J; junction bases left unmatched: 2. CDR3 length: 14 amino acids. CDR1 is SNHLY and CDR2 is FYNNEI in the germline V gene.

The chain links TRBV5-1 to TRBJ1-1, with D perhaps TRBD1 (6 bases). This CDR3 has 13 amino acids. Trimming stripped 4 bases from V and 4 bases from J, with 11 bases between. The germline V gene has CDR1 SGHRS and CDR2 YFSETQ. CDR3 DNA: TGCGCCAGCAGCCTACAGGGAGTCACTGAAGCTTTCTTT. Translating gives CASSLQGVTEAFF. The full variable domain, with the rest looked up from reference TRBV5-1 and TRBJ1-1, is KAGVTQTPRYLIKTRGQQVTLSCSPISGHRSVSWYQQTPGQGLQFLFEYFSETQRNKGNFPGRFSGRQFSNSRSEMNVSTLELGDSALYLCASSLQGVTEAFFGQGTRLTVV.

This chain connects TRBV11-3 to TRBJ1-2, with TRBD1 matching over 9 bases. Trimming removed 3 bases from V and 4 bases from J; junction bases left unmatched: 3. The CDR3 is 14 amino acids. The germline V gene encodes CDR1 SGHNT and CDR2 YENEEA. The DNA of the CDR3 is TGTGCCAGCAGCTTGGGACAGGGCGGCTATGGCTACACCTTC. It yields the protein CASSLGQGGYGYTF.

The chain joins TRBV7-9 to TRBJ2-2; D perhaps matches TRBD1 (6 bases). Germline CDR1 is SEHNR and CDR2 is FQNEAQ (reference sequence). The CDR3 contains 19 residues. Between the trimmed V and J ends, which lost 5 bases and 5 bases, there was a span of 27 bases. The CDR3 nucleotides read TGTGCCAGCAGCCAGAGGGGGTCCGGGACCCAGAGATGGACCGGGGAGCTGTTTTTT. Protein: CASSQRGSGTQRWTGELFF.

This clone has only a few counts. The J gene is TRBJ2-7, the V gene TRBV6-1, with TRBD2 matching over 7 bases. V shed 7 bases and J 7 bases; nucleotides not matched to a gene: 10. The CDR3 is 13 residues long. Germline values: CDR1 MNHNS, CDR2 SASEGT. CDR3 region: CASIGTPAGEQYV. CDR3 DNA: TGTGCCAGCATAGGGACCCCAGCGGGAGAGCAGTACGTC.

The chain joins TRBV7-7 to TRBJ2-1, with D possibly matching TRBD1 (6 bases). The ends were cut back, 5 bases at V and 3 bases at J, with 8 bases in the middle. Germline V lookup: CDR1 SSHAT, CDR2 FNYEAQ (reference sequence). This CDR3 is 13 amino acids long. CDR3 sequence reads: CASSEGDYNEQFF. The DNA of the CDR3 is TGTGCCAGCAGCGAGGGGGACTACAATGAGCAGTTCTTC.

V usage is TRBV5-1 and J usage is TRBJ2-2, with D possibly TRBD2 on 5 matching bases. Germline V lookup: CDR1 SGHRS, CDR2 YFSETQ. The CDR3 has 16 residues. Trimming pared 0 bases from V and 3 bases from J, leaving 12 bases between. CDR3 loop: CASSLAAVGHTGELFF. The CDR3 DNA sequence: TGCGCCAGCAGCTTGGCAGCGGTCGGGCACACCGGGGAGCTGTTTTTT.

This clone has just a few counts. The rearrangement joins TRBV7-9 to TRBJ2-7, with D unresolved. This CDR3 contains 13 residues. The V gene lost 4 bases and the J gene lost 4 bases, with 11 bases spanning the gap. CDR1 SEHNR and CDR2 FQNEAQ come from the germline V gene (reference sequence). For the CDR3, the DNA is TGTGCCAGCAGCTCCCAAATTCAATACGAGCAGTACTTC. Translated: CASSSQIQYEQYF.

The rearrangement joins TRBV29-1 to TRBJ1-5; no clear D. The CDR3 spans 12 residues. V was shortened by 4 bases and J by 6 bases, with 10 bases between the two germline ends. Germline V gene sequence: CDR1 SQVTM, CDR2 ANQGSEA. CDR3 region: CSVGASGQPQHF. The CDR3 DNA reads TGCAGCGTTGGTGCGAGCGGTCAGCCCCAGCATTTT.

The rearrangement uses TRBV6-5 and TRBJ2-4; D perhaps matches TRBD2 (6 bases). CDR1 and CDR2 (germline): MNHEY, SVGAGI. This CDR3 is 13 amino acids long. Trimming pared 0 bases from V and 11 bases from J, leaving 11 bases between. The CDR3 region is CASSYSSGGVQYF. CDR3 bases: TGTGCCAGCAGTTACTCGTCAGGAGGGGTTCAGTACTTC.

This clone was observed a few times. V and J are TRBV7-9 and TRBJ1-2, with D unclear. The CDR3 has 13 amino acids. The ends were cut back, 4 bases at V and 8 bases at J, with 14 bases in the middle. In germline, CDR1 is SEHNR, CDR2 FQNEAQ (reference sequence). CDR3 protein: CASSSYRRDGYTF. The CDR3 nucleotides read TGTGCCAGCAGCTCTTATAGGAGAGACGGCTACACCTTC.

This chain uses TRBV6-1 with TRBJ1-1; 7 nucleotides agree with TRBD1. J lost 11 bases, V lost 5 bases, and 8 bases had no gene match. The CDR3 extends over 12 amino acids. Germline V gene lookup returns CDR1 MNHNS and CDR2 SASEGT. DNA of the CDR3: TGTGCCAGCAGTTCAGGGGGACACATGGCTTTCTTT. Its translation is CASSSGGHMAFF.

The rearrangement uses TRBV19 and TRBJ1-5; D not certain. The CDR3 runs 14 residues. Between the trimmed V and J ends, which lost 2 bases and 5 bases, there was a span of 10 bases. Looked up from germline, CDR1 is LNHDA and CDR2 is SQIVND (reference sequence). The CDR3 spells CASSITGWDQPQHF. The CDR3 DNA reads as TGTGCCAGTAGTATAACCGGGTGGGATCAGCCCCAGCATTTT. The variable domain in full, with the rest retrieved from reference TRBV19 and TRBJ1-5, is DGGITQSPKYLFRKEGQNVTLSCEQNLNHDAMYWYRQDPGQGLRLIYYSQIVNDFQKGDIAEGYSVSREKKESFPLTVTSAQKNPTAFYLCASSITGWDQPQHFGDGTRLSIL.

The chain joins TRBV2 to TRBJ1-6; D is possibly TRBD1 (6 bases). The CDR3 extends over 17 amino acids. Trimming removed 8 bases from V and 7 bases from J, with 24 bases in between. From germline, CDR1 is SNHLY and CDR2 FYNNEI. CDR3 in amino acids: CASVRGGLDRKNSPLHF. The DNA for the CDR3 is TGTGCCAGCGTTCGAGGGGGATTAGACAGAAAAAATTCACCCCTCCACTTT.

The rearrangement joins TRBV28 to TRBJ1-1; TRBD1 matches at 7 bases. The germline CDR1 and CDR2 sequences are MDHEN and SYDVKM. With 2 bases clipped from V and 1 base from J, the junction kept 13 bases outside the gene matches. This CDR3 region has 18 residues. Here the CDR3 reads CASSLREQGFIRNTEAFF. CDR3 DNA sequence: TGTGCCAGCAGTTTAAGAGAACAGGGGTTCATACGGAACACTGAAGCTTTCTTT.

The chain carries TRBV28 and TRBJ1-6, with a possible D match to TRBD1 (6 bases). V was trimmed by 4 bases and J by 6 bases, leaving 13 bases between them. The CDR3 is 15 residues long. Germline V lookup: CDR1 MDHEN, CDR2 SYDVKM. The CDR3 bases are TGTGCCAGCAGTTGGACCAGACAGGCTAATTCACCCCTCCACTTT. Its protein is CASSWTRQANSPLHF.

V and J are TRBV18 and TRBJ1-4; tentatively, D is TRBD1 (5 bases). The CDR3 length is 15 residues. The germline V gene has CDR1 KGHSH and CDR2 LQKENI. Trimming pared 3 bases from V and 4 bases from J, leaving 12 bases between. The CDR3, as DNA: TGTGCCAGCTCACCTTACCAGGGCGATAATGAAAAACTGTTTTTT. Residues: CASSPYQGDNEKLFF.

This chain joins TRBV5-6 and TRBJ2-7; the D gene is possibly TRBD1 (6 bases). CDR1 SGHDT and CDR2 YYEEEE come from the germline V gene. The CDR3 consists of 16 residues. Between the trimmed V and J ends, which lost 4 bases and 4 bases, there was a span of 21 bases. The CDR3 region has the DNA TGTGCCAGCAGCATACAGTTCCGGGGACACTTGTACGAGCAGTACTTC. It translates to CASSIQFRGHLYEQYF.

The chain joins TRBV5-6 to TRBJ2-7; 10 bases align to TRBD2. Per germline, CDR1 SGHDT and CDR2 YYEEEE. V shed 2 bases, J shed 1 base, and the junction held 9 bases outside the gene matches. The CDR3 extends over 17 amino acids. This chain's CDR3 is CASSLAGGPGVSYEQYF. The CDR3, as DNA: TGTGCCAGCAGCTTAGCGGGGGGGCCGGGAGTATCCTACGAGCAGTACTTC.

This sequence joins TRBV27 and TRBJ1-2, with D possibly being TRBD1 (6 bases). V lost 1 base and J lost 5, with 8 bases in between. Germline V gene sequence: CDR1 MNHEY, CDR2 SMNVEV (reference sequence). CDR3 length: 13 residues. CDR3 protein: CASSLLQGYGYTF. As DNA, the CDR3 is TGTGCCAGCAGTTTATTACAGGGATATGGCTACACCTTC.

V usage is TRBV11-2 and J usage is TRBJ1-6, with TRBD1 as a possible D gene (6 bases). Trimming removed 9 bases from V and 6 bases from J, with 6 bases in between. The CDR3 has 11 amino acids. Germline assignment: CDR1 SGHAT and CDR2 FQNNGV. The CDR3 DNA follows: TGTGCCAGGGGGGCTAATTCACCCCTCCACTTT. This translates into CARGANSPLHF. The full variable domain, with the rest looked up from reference TRBV11-2 and TRBJ1-6, is EAGVAQSPRYKIIEKRQSVAFWCNPISGHATLYWYQQILGQGPKLLIQFQNNGVVDDSQLPKDRFSAERLKGVDSTLKIQPAKLEDSAVYLCARGANSPLHFGNGTRLTVT.

In its sample, this clone was seen a few times. This chain joins TRBV9 and TRBJ1-1; TRBD1 matches 9 bases. J lost 4 bases, V lost 4 bases, and 8 bases had no gene match. Germline CDR1 reads SGDLS; CDR2 reads YYNGEE. This CDR3 is 15 amino acids long. CDR3 DNA: TGTGCCAGCAGCCGATCCGGGACAGGGACCACTGAAGCTTTCTTT. The encoded protein is CASSRSGTGTTEAFF.

Note on this clone: The junction differs from germline at one of its ends, possibly a read error. V is TRBV28 and J is TRBJ1-2; 10 bases map to TRBD1. The CDR3 covers 16 residues. Germline CDR1 and CDR2: MDHEN and SYDVKM. CDR3 nucleotide sequence: TGTGCCAGCAGTCACCCAGACAGGGGGCTTAACTATGGCTACATCTTC. Protein: CASSHPDRGLNYGYIF.

The chain is built from TRBV30 and TRBJ2-3, with TRBD2 matching 10 bases. Trimming at V came to 6 bases and at J to 1 base, leaving 4 bases not matched to a gene. Germline V lookup: CDR1 GTSNPN, CDR2 SVGIG (reference sequence). The CDR3 runs to 14 residues. The CDR3 DNA reads as TGTGCCTGCCCTAGCGGGGGTCGCACAGATACGCAGTATTTT. Protein sequence: CACPSGGRTDTQYF.